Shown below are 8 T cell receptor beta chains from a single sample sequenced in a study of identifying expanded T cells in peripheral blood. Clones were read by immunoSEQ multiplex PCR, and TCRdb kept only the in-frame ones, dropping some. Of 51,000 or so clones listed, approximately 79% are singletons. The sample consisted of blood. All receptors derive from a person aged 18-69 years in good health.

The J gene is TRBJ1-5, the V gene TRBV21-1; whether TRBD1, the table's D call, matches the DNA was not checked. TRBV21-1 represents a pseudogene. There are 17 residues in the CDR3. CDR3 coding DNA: TGTGCCAGCAGCAAAGAGTCGAAGGGGTTCGGCAATCAGCCCCAGCATTTT. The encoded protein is CASSKESKGFGNQPQHF.

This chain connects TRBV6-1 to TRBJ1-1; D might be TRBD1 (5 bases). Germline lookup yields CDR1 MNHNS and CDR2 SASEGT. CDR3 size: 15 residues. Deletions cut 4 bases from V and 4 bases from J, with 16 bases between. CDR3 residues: CASSVHNGGGTEAFF. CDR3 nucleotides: TGTGCCAGCAGTGTACATAACGGGGGAGGCACTGAAGCTTTCTTT.

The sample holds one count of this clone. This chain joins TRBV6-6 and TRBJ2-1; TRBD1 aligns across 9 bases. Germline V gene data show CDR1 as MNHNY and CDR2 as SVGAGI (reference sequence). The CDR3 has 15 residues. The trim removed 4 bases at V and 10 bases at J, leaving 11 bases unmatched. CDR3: CASSSGGTGSEEQFF. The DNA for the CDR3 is TGTGCCAGCAGTTCTGGCGGGACAGGGTCGGAGGAGCAGTTCTTC.

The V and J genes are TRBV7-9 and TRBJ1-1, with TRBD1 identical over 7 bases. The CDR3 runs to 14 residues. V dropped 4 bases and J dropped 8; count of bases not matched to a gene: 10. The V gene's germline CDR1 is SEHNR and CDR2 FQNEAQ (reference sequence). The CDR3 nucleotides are TGTGCCAGCAGCTCTATGGGACAGAAACCCGAAGCTTTCTTT. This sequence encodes CASSSMGQKPEAFF.

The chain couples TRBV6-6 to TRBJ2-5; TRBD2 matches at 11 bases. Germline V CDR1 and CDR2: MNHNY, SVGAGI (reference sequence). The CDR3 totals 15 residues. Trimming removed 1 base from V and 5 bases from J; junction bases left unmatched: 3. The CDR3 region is CASSYLAGGMETQYF. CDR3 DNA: TGTGCCAGCAGTTACTTAGCGGGGGGGATGGAGACCCAGTACTTC.

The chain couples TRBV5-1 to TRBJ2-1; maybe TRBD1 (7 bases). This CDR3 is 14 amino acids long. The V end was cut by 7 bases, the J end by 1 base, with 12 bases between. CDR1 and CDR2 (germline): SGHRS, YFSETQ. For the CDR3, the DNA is TGCGCCAGCCGCGGGACAGCGTCCTACAATGAGCAGTTCTTC. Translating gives CASRGTASYNEQFF. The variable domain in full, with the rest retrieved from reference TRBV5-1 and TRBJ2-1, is KAGVTQTPRYLIKTRGQQVTLSCSPISGHRSVSWYQQTPGQGLQFLFEYFSETQRNKGNFPGRFSGRQFSNSRSEMNVSTLELGDSALYLCASRGTASYNEQFFGPGTRLTVL.

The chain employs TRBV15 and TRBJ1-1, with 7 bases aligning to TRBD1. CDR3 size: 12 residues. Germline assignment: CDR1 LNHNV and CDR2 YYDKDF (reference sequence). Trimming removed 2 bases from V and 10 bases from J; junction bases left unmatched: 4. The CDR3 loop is CATSRNRGAAFF. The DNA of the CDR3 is TGTGCCACCAGCAGAAACAGGGGCGCAGCTTTCTTT.

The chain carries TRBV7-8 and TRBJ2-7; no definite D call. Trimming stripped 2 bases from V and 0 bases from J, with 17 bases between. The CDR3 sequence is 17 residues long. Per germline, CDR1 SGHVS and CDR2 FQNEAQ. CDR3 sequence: CASSLLVVGSSSYEQYF. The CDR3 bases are TGTGCCAGCAGCTTATTAGTCGTGGGATCGAGCTCCTACGAGCAGTACTTC. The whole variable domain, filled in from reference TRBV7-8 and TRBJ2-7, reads GAGVSQSPRYKVAKRGQDVALRCDPISGHVSLFWYQQALGQGPEFLTYFQNEAQLDKSGLPSDRFFAERPEGSVSTLKIQRTQQEDSAVYLCASSLLVVGSSSYEQYFGPGTRLTVT.